This is a list of T cell receptor beta chains from one sample in a study of T-cell memory formation after mild COVID-19. Each CDR3 protein gets one entry after TCRdb re-called the 5' RACE reads with MiXCR. The sample shows some 69,000 distinct CDR3 sequences, 16% of them seen only once. The sequenced sample was PBMCs or a T cell subset sorted from them (not recorded which). Receptors originate from an adult woman who had mild COVID-19 (a few samples of this study predate the infection). Cell type and time point are not known. The CDR3 runs from the conserved cysteine through the conserved F or W. A D gene is named only where the DNA matches it firmly. Size tells how often a clone was seen (once, few, many) or the class of an expanded clone, and some rows leave it out.

j_call,v_call,d_call,clone_size,cdr3_length,cdr3_nt,cdr3_aa
TRBJ2-1,TRBV12-3/TRBV12-4,TRBD2,.,15,TGTGCCAGCAGCCACGGGACTAGCGGCGACAATGAGCAGTTCTTC,CASSHGTSGDNEQFF
TRBJ2-3,TRBV15,TRBD1,.,17,TGTGCCACCAGCCGCACGGGAACAGGGGCGATCACAGATACGCAGTATTTT,CATSRTGTGAITDTQYF
TRBJ1-1,TRBV7-6,TRBD1,.,15,TGTGCCAGCAGCCCCCCATGGGGACAGGGCTCTGAAGCTTTCTTT,CASSPPWGQGSEAFF
TRBJ2-7,TRBV7-2,.,few,12,TGTGCCAGCACCCCGTCCGGTTACGAGCAGTACTTC,CASTPSGYEQYF
TRBJ2-7,TRBV7-6,.,few,13,TGTGCCAGCAGCCCCCCCGGAGATTACGAGCAGTACTTC,CASSPPGDYEQYF
TRBJ2-7,TRBV12-3/TRBV12-4,TRBD2,few,16,TGTGCCAGCAGGGCTAAGGGGACTAGCGGGCCCTACGAGCAGTACTTC,CASRAKGTSGPYEQYF
TRBJ1-1,TRBV7-9,.,.,17,TGTGCCAGCAGCTTTCCGCAGGGACCCGAAATGAACACTGAAGCTTTCTTT,CASSFPQGPEMNTEAFF
TRBJ2-7,TRBV7-9,.,many,12,TGTGCCAGCAGCAAAGGGGCGTACGAGCAGTACTTC,CASSKGAYEQYF
TRBJ2-5,TRBV27,.,few,16,TGTGCCAGCAGTCTCTCCCCCTCGGGCGTGCAAGAGACCCAGTACTTC,CASSLSPSGVQETQYF
TRBJ2-1,TRBV25-1,.,.,12,TGTGCCAGCAGTGAATTAGGGACCACGACGCTCTTC,CASSELGTTTLF
TRBJ2-5,TRBV6-2/TRBV6-3,.,few,15,TGTGCCAGCAGCTCGCATTTGGGGCGCAGAGAGACCCAGTACTTC,CASSSHLGRRETQYF
TRBJ1-2,TRBV7-9,.,.,13,TGTGCCAGCAGCTTAGGCCAGGGCACCGGCTACACCTTC,CASSLGQGTGYTF
TRBJ2-1,TRBV29-1,TRBD1,few,17,TGCAGCGTCTTCCCTGTAGGGACAGGGAAAACCTACAATGAGCAGTTCTTC,CSVFPVGTGKTYNEQFF
TRBJ2-3,TRBV4-1,.,few,14,TGCGCCAGCAGCCAAGGAAGTGACTCAGATACGCAGTATTTT,CASSQGSDSDTQYF
TRBJ2-7,TRBV3-1,TRBD1,few,16,TGTGCCAGCAGCCAATCTACAGGGGGCGCGACGTACGAGCAGTACTTC,CASSQSTGGATYEQYF
TRBJ2-1,TRBV7-6,TRBD1,many,14,TGTGCCAGCAGCCCGTGGGACAGTGGCCATGAGCAGTTCTTC,CASSPWDSGHEQFF
TRBJ1-1,TRBV12-3/TRBV12-4,.,.,15,TGTGCCAGCAGTATTATCTGGGGATCGAACACTGAAGCTTTCTTT,CASSIIWGSNTEAFF
TRBJ2-7,TRBV15,TRBD1,few,17,TGTGCCACCAGCAGAGGTTTTCTGACAGGGGGCGTCTACGAGCAGTACTTC,CATSRGFLTGGVYEQYF
TRBJ2-3,TRBV20-1,TRBD2,.,15,TGCAGTGCTAGCCCTCTAGCGGGGCCCACAGATACGCAGTATTTT,CSASPLAGPTDTQYF
TRBJ2-7,TRBV19,TRBD1,few,14,TGTGCCAGTAGCCAGGACAGGGACCACTACGAGCAGTACTTC,CASSQDRDHYEQYF
TRBJ2-5,TRBV6-5,.,.,15,TGTGCCAGCAGTTACTCGGGGGATTACAGGGAGGCCCAGTACTTC,CASSYSGDYREAQYF
TRBJ1-2,TRBV5-6,.,.,13,TGTGCCAGCAGCTTGGTATCGGACTATGGCTACACCTTC,CASSLVSDYGYTF
TRBJ2-1,TRBV20-1,.,many,14,TGCAGTGCTGAGCTAGCGTCATCCTACAATGAGCAGTTCTTC,CSAELASSYNEQFF
TRBJ2-3,TRBV7-7,.,.,13,TGTGCTAGCAGCTCCAACCAGGGGGATACGCAGTATTTT,CASSSNQGDTQYF
TRBJ1-2,TRBV6-5,.,.,14,TGTGCCAGCAGTTACAGTGGGGCCTACTATGGCTACACCTTC,CASSYSGAYYGYTF
TRBJ2-5,TRBV6-6,.,.,12,TGTGCCAGCAGTTACAGGGAAGAGACCCAGTACTTC,CASSYREETQYF
TRBJ1-6,TRBV30,.,.,17,TGTGCCTGGAGTGTAGGACTGCCAAGCTCCTATAATTCACCCCTCCACTTT,CAWSVGLPSSYNSPLHF
TRBJ2-1,TRBV5-5,TRBD2,.,15,TGTGCCAGCAGCCGGGGACTAGTAGGTTCCAATGAGCAGTTCTTC,CASSRGLVGSNEQFF
TRBJ1-1,TRBV7-8,TRBD1,.,14,TGTGCCAGCAGCTTAGATGCCAGGGGGCTTGAAGCTTTCTTT,CASSLDARGLEAFF
TRBJ1-1,TRBV6-5,TRBD1,.,15,TGTGCCAGCAGTGCCCCGGGACAGGGATTAACTGAAGCTTTCTTT,CASSAPGQGLTEAFF
TRBJ1-4,TRBV9,.,few,15,TGTGCCAGCAGCGTAGACGGGCACACGGGTGAAAAACTGTTTTTT,CASSVDGHTGEKLFF
TRBJ2-7,TRBV2,.,few,12,TGTGCCAGCAGTGAGGCCTACTACGAGCAGTACTTC,CASSEAYYEQYF
TRBJ2-7,TRBV4-3,.,.,19,TGCGCCAGCAGCCAAGGGGATATACAGGGGGGGGATACCACCTACGAGCAGTACTTC,CASSQGDIQGGDTTYEQYF
TRBJ2-1,TRBV20-1,.,.,16,TGCAGTGCTAGAGATCCCGCCAGCAGTACCTACAATGAGCAGTTCTTC,CSARDPASSTYNEQFF
TRBJ2-1,TRBV6-2/TRBV6-3,TRBD2,few,19,TGTGCCAGCAGTTACGATAGCTTCGAGGGGGCTAGCGGGAGAACTGAGCAGTTCTTC,CASSYDSFEGASGRTEQFF
TRBJ2-1,TRBV7-8,TRBD2,few,14,TGTGCCAGCAGCCCTAGCGGCGGGTCGGGTGAGCAGTTCTTC,CASSPSGGSGEQFF
TRBJ1-2,TRBV3-1,.,.,16,TGTGCCAGCAGCCAAGATTCGGTACAGAGTAGCTATGGCTACACCTTC,CASSQDSVQSSYGYTF
TRBJ2-3,TRBV5-5,.,.,15,TGTGCCAGCAGCGCCGACAAAGCCCCCACAGATACGCAGTATTTT,CASSADKAPTDTQYF
TRBJ2-7,TRBV4-2,TRBD1,.,14,TGTGCCAGCAGTCCCGGGACAGGGAATGGCGAGCAGTACTTC,CASSPGTGNGEQYF
TRBJ2-6,TRBV6-1,.,few,16,TGTGCCAGCAGTGAATACAAGGGGAGTGGGGCCAACGTCCTGACTTTC,CASSEYKGSGANVLTF
TRBJ2-5,TRBV25-1,TRBD2,.,19,TGTGCCAGCAGTGAATACAGCCCCTCCCTCGGGGGGACCGAAGAGACCCAGTACTTC,CASSEYSPSLGGTEETQYF
TRBJ2-3,TRBV11-2,.,once,16,TGTGCCAGCAGCTTAGTTTACTCGGGTTTCGCCGATACGCAGTATTTT,CASSLVYSGFADTQYF
TRBJ2-7,TRBV4-2,.,many,16,TGTGCCAGCAGCCAAGATTTTGGTTCAGGCCCCTACGAGCAGTACTTC,CASSQDFGSGPYEQYF
TRBJ2-1,TRBV29-1,.,.,12,TGCAGCGTTGTGGCTCCCTCCAATGAGCAGTTCTTC,CSVVAPSNEQFF
TRBJ1-2,TRBV5-6,.,few,12,TGTGCCAGCAGCTTGGAGGGATCTGGCTACACCTTC,CASSLEGSGYTF
TRBJ2-7,TRBV2,.,.,14,TGTGCCAGCAGGGAGGGACGATTCGCCTACGAGCAGTACTTC,CASREGRFAYEQYF
TRBJ2-5,TRBV29-1,.,.,14,TGCAGCGTTTCTCACCGGGACACACAAGAGACCCAGTACTTC,CSVSHRDTQETQYF
TRBJ2-7,TRBV11-2,TRBD2,few,14,TGTGCCAGCACCATACTAGCGGGTGCCTACGAGCAGTACTTC,CASTILAGAYEQYF
TRBJ2-2,TRBV7-9,.,.,15,TGTGCCAGCAGCGCAGGATTCGGGGTTACCGGGGAGCTGTTTTTT,CASSAGFGVTGELFF
TRBJ2-2,TRBV4-1,.,few,13,TGCGCCAGCAGCCAACTGCTCACCGGGGAGCTGTTTTTT,CASSQLLTGELFF
TRBJ2-5,TRBV29-1,.,.,12,TGCAGCGTTGAAGGGGATCGGGAGACCCAGTACTTC,CSVEGDRETQYF
TRBJ2-3,TRBV12-3/TRBV12-4,TRBD2,few,18,TGTGCCAGCAGTTTGAAAAGCGGGGGACCCCCTAGCACAGATACGCAGTATTTT,CASSLKSGGPPSTDTQYF
TRBJ1-4,TRBV6-5,.,few,14,TGTGCCAGCAGTTACCAGCAGGGAAGGGAAAAACTGTTTTTT,CASSYQQGREKLFF